This TCR beta chain was sequenced for a study of T cell changes during pregnancy in multiple sclerosis (dated by TCRdb to the late 2010s). As for the study more broadly: The study examined how the T cell repertoire changed over the course of pregnancy in women with multiple sclerosis.

Inclusive of the bounding cysteine and phenylalanine, the CDR3 is 16 residues long. Of all the DNA, just the CDR3 is kept, 48 bases in frame from base 1. V lost 1 base and J lost 2 bases, and the count of bases not matched to a germline gene is 5. Looking up the germline V gene yields CDR1 SGHNT and CDR2 YENEEA. A word on this clone: Its antigen is currently not known. The input lacks base qualities; no much larger clone sits a single base away.

Library generation was performed with the immunoSEQ multiplex PCR assay. In its TCRdb copy, this immuneACCESS table keeps in-frame sequences only and misses some clones. Where compared with another copy, unresolved V genes explain less than half of these, and the others have no known cause. This sample gives 90,000 to 120,000 clones in total; 85% to 95% of them show up just once. The ten largest clones represent 0.78% of the sample. The TCR originated in a female donor in good health, enrolled as a control in a pregnancy study. Sequencing used peripheral blood, obtained in the third trimester of pregnancy. This receptor chain uses TRBV11-3 and TRBJ1-3, with TRBD1 identical over 7 junction bases. The CDR3 reads as follows: CASSLVGTAAGNTIYF. The nucleotides are TGTGCCAGCAGCTTAGTAGGGACAGCGGCTGGAAACACCATATATTTT. The full variable domain, completed from the reference TRBV11-3 and TRBJ1-3 proteins outside the CDR3, reads EAGVVQSPRYKIIEKKQPVAFWCNPISGHNTLYWYLQNLGQGPELLIRYENEEAVDDSQLPKDRFSAERLKGVDSTLKIQPAELGDSAVYLCASSLVGTAAGNTIYFGEGSWLTVV.